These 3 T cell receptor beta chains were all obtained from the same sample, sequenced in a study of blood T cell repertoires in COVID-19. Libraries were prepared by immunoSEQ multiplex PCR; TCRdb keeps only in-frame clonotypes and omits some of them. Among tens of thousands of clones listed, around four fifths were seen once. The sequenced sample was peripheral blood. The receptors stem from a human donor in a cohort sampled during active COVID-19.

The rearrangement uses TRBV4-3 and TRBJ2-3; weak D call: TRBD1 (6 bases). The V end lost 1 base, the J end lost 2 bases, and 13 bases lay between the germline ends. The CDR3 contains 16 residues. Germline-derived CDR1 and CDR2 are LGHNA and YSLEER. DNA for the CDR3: TGCGCCAGCAGCCAAGGACTGGGGGCTACCACAGATACGCAGTATTTT. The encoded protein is CASSQGLGATTDTQYF.

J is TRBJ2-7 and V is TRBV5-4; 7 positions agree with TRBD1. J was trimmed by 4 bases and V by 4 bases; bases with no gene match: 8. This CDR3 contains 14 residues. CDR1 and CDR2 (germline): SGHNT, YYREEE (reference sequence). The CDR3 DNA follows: TGTGCCAGCAGCACGCAGGGACAGCCTTACGAGCAGTACTTC. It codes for CASSTQGQPYEQYF. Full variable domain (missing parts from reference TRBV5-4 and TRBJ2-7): ETGVTQSPTHLIKTRGQQVTLRCSSQSGHNTVSWYQQALGQGPQFIFQYYREEENGRGNFPPRFSGLQFPNYSSELNVNALELDDSALYLCASSTQGQPYEQYFGPGTRLTVT.

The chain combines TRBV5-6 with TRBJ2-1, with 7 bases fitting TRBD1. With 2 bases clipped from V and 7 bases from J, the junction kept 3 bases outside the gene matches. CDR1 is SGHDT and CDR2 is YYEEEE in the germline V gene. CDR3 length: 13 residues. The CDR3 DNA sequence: TGTGCCAGCAGCTTCGACAGGGCGAATGAGCAGTTCTTC. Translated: CASSFDRANEQFF.